The clone carrying this TCR beta chain came up many times. Its target is unknown. This specimen comes from a study of T-cell memory formation after mild COVID-19. Turning to the study itself: TCR clusters showed largely donor specificity.

TCR alpha and TCR beta cDNA libraries carrying sample barcodes and UMIs were produced by 5'RACE using constant-segment primers. TCRdb called the 5' RACE reads again in MiXCR, with one record for every CDR3 protein. The sample includes approximately 500,000 distinct CDR3 sequences, about 23% of them seen just once. Study observations and caveats: The study detected some responding clones in pre-infection memory, suggesting cross-reactive memory joined. Clones contracting across day 15 to 85 had a balanced CD4/CD8 profile; later expanding clones leaned CD4+.

Germline CDR1 and CDR2: SEHNR and FQNEAQ (reference sequence). The CDR3 consists of 17 residues. The junction had 9 bases not matched to a gene; V was cut back by 2 bases and J by 1 base. The source material was PBMCs or a T cell subset sorted from them (not recorded which). This chain links TRBV7-9 with TRBJ2-3; TRBD1 matches at 7 bases. The sequence came from an adult woman who had mild COVID-19 (a few samples of this study predate the infection). Cell type and time point are not known. CDR3 protein: CASSLPGTVLGTDTQYF. The CDR3 region has the DNA TGTGCCAGCAGCTTACCCGGGACAGTCCTGGGCACAGATACGCAGTATTTT.